This is a list of T cell receptor beta chains from one sample in a study of T cells in Graves' hyperthyroidism and ophthalmopathy. Via MiXCR, TCRdb re-called the multiplex PCR reads, giving one row per CDR3 protein. This table holds 360,000 or so distinct CDR3 sequences, 15% to 20% found once. The specimen sequenced was blood. Source of these receptors: a woman aged 18 to 35 with Graves' hyperthyroidism. Each CDR3 is given with its conserved first and last residue. The D gene is left open where the match is weak. Rows may omit the clone size; those that give it use once, few, many or a size class.

size	D	J	V	CDR3
-	-	TRBJ2-7	TRBV12-3/TRBV12-4	CASSPRDFLIGEQYF
many	-	TRBJ1-1	TRBV28	CASSSLGHLNTEAFF
many	TRBD2	TRBJ2-7	TRBV20-1	CSARQGLAAPYEQYF
many	-	TRBJ1-1	TRBV7-3	CASSPLPGLKAFF
-	-	TRBJ1-5	TRBV12-3/TRBV12-4	CASSPGRVQPQHF
-	TRBD1	TRBJ2-5	TRBV6-2/TRBV6-3	CASRRTGETQYF
many	-	TRBJ1-5	TRBV20-1	CSAPEGNQPQHF
many	-	TRBJ2-4	TRBV6-5	CASSYGPNRAKNIQYF
many	TRBD2	TRBJ2-5	TRBV12-3/TRBV12-4	CASSSTLAGLRETQYF
many	TRBD2	TRBJ2-5	TRBV28	CASSLPGTSGGAYQETQYF
many	-	TRBJ1-1	TRBV12-3/TRBV12-4	CASSLRFTGSLIQSRNTEAFF
few	-	TRBJ2-1	TRBV5-1	CASSLGGDFYNEQFF
few	-	TRBJ1-2	TRBV4-2	CASSQDIRSTYNYGYTF
many	-	TRBJ1-1	TRBV5-1	CASSLESPGVNTEAFF
many	TRBD1	TRBJ1-3	TRBV4-2	CASSPGQPGNTIYF
many	TRBD1	TRBJ1-1	TRBV28	CASSSTGGPEAFF
many	-	TRBJ2-5	TRBV20-1	CSAHRGAAETQYF